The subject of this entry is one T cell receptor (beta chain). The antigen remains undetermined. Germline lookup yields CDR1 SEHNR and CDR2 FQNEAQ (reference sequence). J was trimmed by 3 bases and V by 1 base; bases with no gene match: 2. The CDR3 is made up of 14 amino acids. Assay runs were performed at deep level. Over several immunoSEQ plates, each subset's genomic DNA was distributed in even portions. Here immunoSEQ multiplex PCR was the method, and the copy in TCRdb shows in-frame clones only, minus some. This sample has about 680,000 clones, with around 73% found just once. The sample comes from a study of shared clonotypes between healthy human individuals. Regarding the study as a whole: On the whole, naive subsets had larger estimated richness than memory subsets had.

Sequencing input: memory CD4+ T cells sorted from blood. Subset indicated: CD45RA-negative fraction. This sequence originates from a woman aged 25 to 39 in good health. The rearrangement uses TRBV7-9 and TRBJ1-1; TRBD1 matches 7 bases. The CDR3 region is CASSLGQGHTEAFF. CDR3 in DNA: TGTGCCAGCAGCTTAGGACAGGGTCACACTGAAGCTTTCTTT.